A single sample is the source of the 31 T cell receptor beta chains below, sequenced in a study of T cells in localized non-small cell lung cancer. Assay used: immunoSEQ multiplex PCR; TCRdb lists only in-frame clones, some missing. Of 1,100 to 1,500 clones listed, 24% are singletons. This specimen consisted of normal lung tissue next to the tumor, obtained before any cancer treatment. All receptors come from a female donor of 60 years or more with stage I lung adenocarcinoma.

The chain recombines TRBV5-1 with TRBJ2-7, with 10 bases identical to TRBD2. Per germline, CDR1 SGHRS and CDR2 YFSETQ. Trimming at V came to 0 bases and at J to 5 bases, leaving 5 bases not matched to a gene. This CDR3 has 15 amino acids. DNA for the CDR3: TGCGCCAGCAGCTTGGATGTAGCGGGAGGAAACGAGCAGTACTTC. As protein: CASSLDVAGGNEQYF.

The chain recombines TRBV29-1 with TRBJ2-3, with 7 bases fitting TRBD2. The CDR3 has 14 residues. Losses at the gene ends were 8 bases for V and 2 bases for J; bases not matched to a gene: 10. From germline, CDR1 is SQVTM and CDR2 ANQGSEA. CDR3 in amino acids: CSSTGGEITDTQYF. The DNA for the CDR3 is TGCAGCTCCACGGGGGGTGAGATCACAGATACGCAGTATTTT.

This clone was detected only a few times. The V and J genes are TRBV6-8 and TRBJ2-1, with 9 bases matching TRBD2. This CDR3 has 19 residues. Unmatched junction bases numbered 17, after V lost 0 bases and J lost 8 bases. Germline values: CDR1 MNHGY, CDR2 SAAAGT. In DNA form, the CDR3 reads TGTGCCAGCAGTTACTCGACGCGGGAGGGCGCAAGGTCCCATGATGAGCAGTTCTTC. Translation gives CASSYSTREGARSHDEQFF.

This clone was counted only a few times. The chain recombines TRBV28 with TRBJ2-7, with 11 bases aligning to TRBD2. In germline, CDR1 is MDHEN, CDR2 SYDVKM. This CDR3 contains 14 residues. The V gene end was trimmed by 6 bases and the J gene end by 3 bases; junction bases not matched to a gene: 4. This chain's CDR3 is CASRLTSGSYEQYF. DNA of the CDR3: TGTGCCAGCAGGCTTACTAGCGGGAGCTACGAGCAGTACTTC.

The chain joins TRBV29-1 to TRBJ2-3; 8 bases match TRBD2. The V segment lost 6 bases and the J segment 3 bases; nucleotides outside the gene matches: 8. Germline-derived CDR1 and CDR2 are SQVTM and ANQGSEA. This CDR3 is 14 amino acids long. The DNA for the CDR3 is TGCAGCGTCGCGCGGGGGGAGGTTACAGATACGCAGTATTTT. Its protein product is CSVARGEVTDTQYF.

V usage is TRBV19 and J usage is TRBJ1-4, with D unclear. Trimming stripped 4 bases from V and 0 bases from J, with 9 bases between. The CDR3 totals 15 residues. The germline CDR1 and CDR2 sequences are LNHDA and SQIVND (reference sequence). The CDR3 spells CASSTGTATNEKLFF. CDR3 in DNA: TGTGCCAGTAGTACAGGCACTGCAACTAATGAAAAACTGTTTTTT.

There are a few counts of this clone. V and J are TRBV11-3 and TRBJ1-2; TRBD1 might be the D (6 bases). The CDR3 extends over 16 amino acids. Germline CDR1 and CDR2: SGHNT and YENEEA. Trimming pared 5 bases from V and 2 bases from J, leaving 18 bases between. The CDR3 coding sequence is TGTGCCAGCAGCACCCGAGGACAGACCCTAAACTATGGCTACACCTTC. This sequence encodes CASSTRGQTLNYGYTF.

The gene calls are TRBV5-1 and TRBJ2-1, with 9 bases fitting TRBD2. Germline values: CDR1 SGHRS, CDR2 YFSETQ. V was pared by 1 base and J by 6 bases, with 8 bases of the junction left unmatched. The CDR3 sequence is 16 residues long. The CDR3 DNA sequence: TGCGCCAGCAGCTTGAATAGCGGGAGAGGATCCAATGAGCAGTTCTTC. Amino acid sequence: CASSLNSGRGSNEQFF.

This chain connects TRBV29-1 to TRBJ1-2; 7 nucleotides match TRBD1. V gave up 7 bases and J gave up 0 bases; unmatched junction bases: 5. This CDR3 comprises 13 residues. CDR1 and CDR2 from the germline V gene are SQVTM and ANQGSEA. The CDR3 region is CSDTGTANYGYTF. The CDR3 DNA reads as TGCAGCGATACCGGGACAGCTAACTATGGCTACACCTTC.

This clone is classed as hyperexpanded. This chain's CDR3 is CATSREQGVRDEQYF. In DNA form, the CDR3 reads TGTGCCACCAGCAGAGAACAGGGGGTACGGGACGAGCAGTACTTC. V gene TRBV15 combines with J gene TRBJ2-7, with 8 positions matching TRBD1. V dropped 0 bases and J dropped 5; count of bases not matched to a gene: 6. The CDR3 extends over 15 amino acids. From germline, CDR1 is LNHNV and CDR2 YYDKDF (reference sequence).

The chain is built from TRBV11-3 and TRBJ2-7; TRBD2 matches 9 bases. Germline-derived CDR1 and CDR2 are SGHNT and YENEEA. The V gene end was trimmed by 5 bases and the J gene end by 6 bases; junction bases not matched to a gene: 14. This CDR3 comprises 16 residues. The CDR3 is CASSSMASGAVGEQYF. The CDR3 DNA reads TGTGCCAGCAGCAGTATGGCTAGCGGGGCGGTAGGCGAGCAGTACTTC.

This clone has just a few counts. This sequence joins TRBV18 and TRBJ1-3; tentative D call: TRBD1 (5 bases). CDR3 length: 18 amino acids. In germline, CDR1 is KGHSH, CDR2 LQKENI. V lost 2 bases, J lost 0 bases, and 17 bases lay in between. The CDR3 sequence: CASSPKVADSDSGNTIYF. The CDR3 bases are TGTGCCAGCTCACCAAAAGTGGCCGACAGTGACTCTGGAAACACCATATATTTT.

The chain links TRBV14 to TRBJ2-3, with D hard to call. V lost 4 bases and J 2 bases, leaving 19 bases between the germline ends. Germline CDR1 SGHDN, CDR2 FVKESK. CDR3 length: 17 residues. CDR3 DNA sequence: TGTGCCAGCAGCCCAGCCCGGGCATCCCCGGACACAGATACGCAGTATTTT. This gives the protein CASSPARASPDTDTQYF.

The chain employs TRBV9 and TRBJ1-4, with D possibly being TRBD1 (5 bases). The length of the CDR3 is 16 residues. Trimming left V 5 bases short and J 4 bases short, with 18 bases between. CDR1 is SGDLS and CDR2 is YYNGEE in the germline V gene. The CDR3 DNA is TGTGCCAGCAGAGATGTCTTCGGGGCTGATAATGAAAAACTGTTTTTT. Translated: CASRDVFGADNEKLFF.

The chain uses TRBV6-8 and TRBJ2-7; 11 bases are a match to TRBD1. Germline V CDR1 and CDR2: MNHGY, SAAAGT. The CDR3 is made up of 14 amino acids. The J segment lost 3 bases and the V segment lost 10 bases, leaving 8 bases of the junction unmatched. In DNA, the CDR3 is TGTGCCATCAGGTCCGGGACAGGGGGCTACGAGCAGTACTTC. Its translation: CAIRSGTGGYEQYF.

The genes are TRBV6-8 and TRBJ1-4; D remains unclear. Deletions cut 2 bases from V and 0 bases from J, with 10 bases between. CDR1 is MNHGY, CDR2 SAAAGT, per germline. The CDR3 spans 16 residues. The CDR3 is CASSYTRIATNEKLFF. CDR3 in DNA: TGTGCCAGCAGTTACACGCGAATTGCAACTAATGAAAAACTGTTTTTT.

The chain recombines TRBV7-2 with TRBJ1-4; D remains unclear. Germline CDR1 SGHTA, CDR2 FQGNSA. Trimming removed 4 bases at V and 8 bases at J, with 11 bases between. The CDR3 spans 13 residues. The CDR3 nucleotides are TGTGCCAGCAGCTCCTACGGTGAGGAAAAACTGTTTTTT. Translation: CASSSYGEEKLFF.

In its sample, this clone was seen a few times. V usage is TRBV6-8 and J usage is TRBJ1-4; possible D gene TRBD1, 5 bases. From germline, CDR1 is MNHGY and CDR2 SAAAGT. The CDR3 consists of 14 residues. V dropped 5 bases and J dropped 4 bases, with 11 bases sitting between them. DNA of the CDR3: TGTGCCAGCAGTAAACAGGTTTATAATGAAAAACTGTTTTTT. It yields the protein CASSKQVYNEKLFF.

The chain carries TRBV12-5 and TRBJ2-5; possible D gene TRBD2, 6 bases. Looked up from germline, CDR1 is LGHNT and CDR2 is FRNRAP. CDR3 length: 14 amino acids. V lost 5 bases to trimming and J lost 3 bases, with 13 bases between them. CDR3 sequence reads: CASGGDPGEETQYF. The DNA for the CDR3 is TGTGCTAGTGGTGGGGATCCGGGAGAAGAGACCCAGTACTTC.

The genes are TRBV19 and TRBJ2-7, with D tentatively TRBD1 (5 bases). The germline V gene encodes CDR1 LNHDA and CDR2 SQIVND (reference sequence). There are 15 residues in the CDR3. With 1 base removed from V and 2 bases from J, the gap between germline ends came to 12 bases. In nucleotides, the CDR3 is TGTGCCAGTAGTATAGCCCACAGGACGACCTACGAGCAGTACTTC. Amino acids: CASSIAHRTTYEQYF.

The CDR3 loop is CASRAGVGNQPQHF. As DNA, the CDR3 is TGTGCCAGCAGGGCTGGAGTTGGTAATCAGCCCCAGCATTTT. The chain recombines TRBV6-8 with TRBJ1-5; D is unclear. Germline-derived CDR1 and CDR2 are MNHGY and SAAAGT. There are 14 residues in the CDR3. Trimming pared 6 bases from V and 4 bases from J, leaving 13 bases between.

The rearrangement uses TRBV6-8 and TRBJ1-5, with 8 bases identical to TRBD1. Germline CDR1 is MNHGY and CDR2 is SAAAGT. This CDR3 has 15 residues. Trimming cost V 0 bases and J 4 bases; bases outside gene matches: 2. CDR3 loop: CASSYSQGANQPQHF. The CDR3 DNA sequence: TGTGCCAGCAGTTACTCCCAGGGGGCTAATCAGCCCCAGCATTTT.

By sample share, this clone is large (0.1 to 1%). This rearrangement joins TRBV9 to TRBJ2-7; a possible D gene is TRBD2 (6 bases). The germline V and J ends were trimmed by 7 bases and 6 bases, with 20 bases remaining between them. The CDR3 runs 14 residues. Germline-derived CDR1 and CDR2 are SGDLS and YYNGEE. CDR3 protein: CASSAGDLGGEQYF. CDR3 DNA: TGTGCCAGCTCAGCGGGTGACCTTGGGGGCGAGCAGTACTTC.

This clone has just a few counts. V is TRBV6-8 and J is TRBJ2-1; TRBD1 or TRBD2 may be the D gene (5 bases each). Germline lookup yields CDR1 MNHGY and CDR2 SAAAGT. The CDR3 has 14 residues. Deletions cut 2 bases from V and 8 bases from J, with 13 bases between. In DNA, the CDR3 is TGTGCCAGCAGTTACGACGGGACCCTCGATGAGCAGTTCTTC. Its protein is CASSYDGTLDEQFF.

The rearrangement links TRBV6-8 to TRBJ2-3; TRBD2 might be the D (5 bases). Germline CDR1 and CDR2: MNHGY and SAAAGT. V was clipped by 2 bases and J by 2 bases, with 11 bases between them. There are 15 residues in the CDR3. This chain's CDR3 is CASSYTSGLTDTQYF. As DNA, the CDR3 is TGTGCCAGCAGTTACACCAGCGGACTCACAGATACGCAGTATTTT.

The chain is built from TRBV19 and TRBJ2-7; 7 nucleotides line up with TRBD1. Germline CDR1 and CDR2: LNHDA and SQIVND (reference sequence). V gave up 6 bases and J gave up 0 bases; unmatched junction bases: 8. CDR3 length: 15 amino acids. The CDR3 DNA reads TGTGCCAGTAGCGTACAGGGGCCCAGCTCCTACGAGCAGTACTTC. Translation gives CASSVQGPSSYEQYF.

The V and J genes are TRBV29-1 and TRBJ2-1; D may be TRBD2 (5 bases). The V end was cut by 0 bases, the J end by 0 bases, with 18 bases between. The CDR3 has 18 amino acids. In germline, CDR1 is SQVTM, CDR2 ANQGSEA. The CDR3 nucleotides read TGCAGCGTTGAAGAGAAGACCCGATCGGGGAGCTCCTACAATGAGCAGTTCTTC. It encodes CSVEEKTRSGSSYNEQFF.

This clone was found a few times. The V gene is TRBV28, the J gene TRBJ2-7, with no clear D. CDR1 and CDR2 (germline): MDHEN, SYDVKM. V gave up 3 bases and J gave up 3 bases, with 12 bases separating them. The CDR3 loop spans 14 amino acids. The CDR3 spells CASSLGSNFYEQYF. The CDR3 nucleotides are TGTGCCAGCAGTTTGGGATCTAACTTCTACGAGCAGTACTTC.

The chain employs TRBV18 and TRBJ2-5; D gene uncertain. Germline loops: CDR1 KGHSH, CDR2 LQKENI. Deletions cut 4 bases from V and 2 bases from J, with 8 bases between. CDR3 length equals 13 residues. CDR3 DNA sequence: TGTGCCAGCTCACAGAGGAGTCAAGAGACCCAGTACTTC. Its protein product is CASSQRSQETQYF.

This clone was observed a few times. The gene calls are TRBV11-3 and TRBJ1-5, with D tentatively TRBD1 (5 bases). The germline V gene encodes CDR1 SGHNT and CDR2 YENEEA. The V gene lost 5 bases and the J gene lost 2 bases, with 13 bases spanning the gap. The length of the CDR3 is 15 residues. The CDR3 DNA reads as TGTGCCAGCAGCCCGAGTCCAGGGCGCAATCAGCCCCAGCATTTT. This sequence encodes CASSPSPGRNQPQHF.

This clone was picked up one time. V usage is TRBV18 and J usage is TRBJ2-2; possibly TRBD1 for D (6 bases). This CDR3 spans 18 amino acids. V shed 2 bases and J shed 4 bases, with 20 bases lying between them. Per germline, CDR1 KGHSH and CDR2 LQKENI. The CDR3 loop reads CASSPWVPDRRVTGELFF. Written as DNA, the CDR3 is TGTGCCAGCTCACCATGGGTCCCGGACAGACGAGTCACCGGGGAGCTGTTTTTT.